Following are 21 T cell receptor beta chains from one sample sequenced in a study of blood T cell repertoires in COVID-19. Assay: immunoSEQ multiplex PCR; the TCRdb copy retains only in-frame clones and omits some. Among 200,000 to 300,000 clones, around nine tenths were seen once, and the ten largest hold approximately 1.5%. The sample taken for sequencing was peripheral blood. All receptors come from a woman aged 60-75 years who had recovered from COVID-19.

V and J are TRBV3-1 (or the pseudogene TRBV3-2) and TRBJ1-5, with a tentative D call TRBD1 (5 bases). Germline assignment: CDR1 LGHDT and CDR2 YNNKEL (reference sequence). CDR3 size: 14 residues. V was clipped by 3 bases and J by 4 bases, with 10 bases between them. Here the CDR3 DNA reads TGTGCCAGCAGCCACCGACAGCTGAATCAGCCCCAGCATTTT. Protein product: CASSHRQLNQPQHF.

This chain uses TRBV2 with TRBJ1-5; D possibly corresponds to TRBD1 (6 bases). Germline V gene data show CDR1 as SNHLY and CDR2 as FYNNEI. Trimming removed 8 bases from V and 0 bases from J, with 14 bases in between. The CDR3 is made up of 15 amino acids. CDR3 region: CASGRSTGSNQPQHF. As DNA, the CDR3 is TGTGCCAGCGGACGATCGACAGGTAGCAATCAGCCCCAGCATTTT.

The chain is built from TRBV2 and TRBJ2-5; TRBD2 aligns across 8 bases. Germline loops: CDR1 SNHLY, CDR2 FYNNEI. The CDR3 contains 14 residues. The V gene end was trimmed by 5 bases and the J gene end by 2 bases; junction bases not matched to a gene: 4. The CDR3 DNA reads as TGTGCCAGCAGTCTCGGGGGGGCACAAGAGACCCAGTACTTC. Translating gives CASSLGGAQETQYF.

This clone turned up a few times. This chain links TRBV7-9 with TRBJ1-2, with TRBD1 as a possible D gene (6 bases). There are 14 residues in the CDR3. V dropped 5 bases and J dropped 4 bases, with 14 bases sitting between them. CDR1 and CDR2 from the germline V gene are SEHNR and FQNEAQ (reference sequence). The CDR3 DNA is TGTGCCAGCAGCCCCAGGGGTGCCGGCTATGGCTACACCTTC. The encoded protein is CASSPRGAGYGYTF.

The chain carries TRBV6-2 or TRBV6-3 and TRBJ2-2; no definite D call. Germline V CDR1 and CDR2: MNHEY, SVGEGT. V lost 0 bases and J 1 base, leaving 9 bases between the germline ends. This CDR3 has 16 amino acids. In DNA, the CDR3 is TGTGCCAGCAGTTACTCGAGGCGGTTGAACACCGGGGAGCTGTTTTTT. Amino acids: CASSYSRRLNTGELFF.

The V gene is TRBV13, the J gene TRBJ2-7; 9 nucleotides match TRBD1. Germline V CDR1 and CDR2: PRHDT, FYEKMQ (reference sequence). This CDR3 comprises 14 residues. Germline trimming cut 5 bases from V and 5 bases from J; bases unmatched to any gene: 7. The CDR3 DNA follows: TGTGCCAGCAGCCTCGGACAGGGGAGAAACGAGCAGTACTTC. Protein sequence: CASSLGQGRNEQYF.

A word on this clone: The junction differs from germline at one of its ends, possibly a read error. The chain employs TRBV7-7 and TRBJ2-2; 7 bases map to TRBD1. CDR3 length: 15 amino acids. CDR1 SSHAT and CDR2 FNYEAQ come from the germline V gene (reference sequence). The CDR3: CASSPTGVGTGELFF. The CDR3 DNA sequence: TGTGCTAGCAGCCCTACAGGGGTAGGCACCGGGGAGCTGTTTTTT.

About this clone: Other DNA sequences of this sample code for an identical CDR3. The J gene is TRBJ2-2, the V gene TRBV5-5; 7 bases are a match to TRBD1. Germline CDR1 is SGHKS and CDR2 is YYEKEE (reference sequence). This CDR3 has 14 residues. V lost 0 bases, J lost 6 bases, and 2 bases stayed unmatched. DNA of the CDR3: TGTGCCAGCAGCTTGGTAGGGGGCCCCGGGGAGCTGTTTTTT. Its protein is CASSLVGGPGELFF.

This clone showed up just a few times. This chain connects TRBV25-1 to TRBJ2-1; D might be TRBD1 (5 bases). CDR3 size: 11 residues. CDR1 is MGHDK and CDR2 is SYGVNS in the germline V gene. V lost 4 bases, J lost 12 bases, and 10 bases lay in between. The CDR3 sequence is CASSAQVLQFF. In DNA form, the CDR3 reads TGTGCCAGCAGTGCACAGGTACTGCAGTTCTTC.

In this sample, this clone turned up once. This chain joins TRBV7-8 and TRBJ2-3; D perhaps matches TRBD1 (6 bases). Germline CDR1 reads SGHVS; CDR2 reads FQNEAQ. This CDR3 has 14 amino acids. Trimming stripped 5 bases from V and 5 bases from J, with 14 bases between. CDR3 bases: TGTGCCAGCAGCGAACGGACAGAATTAGATACGCAGTATTTT. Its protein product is CASSERTELDTQYF.

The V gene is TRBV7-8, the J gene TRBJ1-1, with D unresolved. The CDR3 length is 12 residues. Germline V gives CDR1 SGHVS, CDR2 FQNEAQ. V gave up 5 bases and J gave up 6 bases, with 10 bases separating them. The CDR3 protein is CASSSATPEAFF. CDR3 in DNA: TGTGCCAGCAGCAGCGCAACGCCTGAAGCTTTCTTT. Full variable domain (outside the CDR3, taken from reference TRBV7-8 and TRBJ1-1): GAGVSQSPRYKVAKRGQDVALRCDPISGHVSLFWYQQALGQGPEFLTYFQNEAQLDKSGLPSDRFFAERPEGSVSTLKIQRTQQEDSAVYLCASSSATPEAFFGQGTRLTVV.

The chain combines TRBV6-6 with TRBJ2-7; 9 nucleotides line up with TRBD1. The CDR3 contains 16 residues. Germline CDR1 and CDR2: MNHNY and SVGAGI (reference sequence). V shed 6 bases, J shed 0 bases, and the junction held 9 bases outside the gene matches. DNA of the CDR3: TGTGCCAGCAGATTCTACCGGGACAGGGTCTCCTACGAGCAGTACTTC. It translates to CASRFYRDRVSYEQYF.

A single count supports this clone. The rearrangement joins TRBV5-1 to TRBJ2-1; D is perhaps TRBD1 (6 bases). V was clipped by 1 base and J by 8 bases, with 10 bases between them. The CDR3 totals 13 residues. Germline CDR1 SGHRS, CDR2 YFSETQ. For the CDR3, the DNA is TGCGCCAGCAGCTTGCCCAGGGGACATGAGCAGTTCTTC. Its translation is CASSLPRGHEQFF.

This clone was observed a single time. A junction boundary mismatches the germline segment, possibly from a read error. CDR3 nucleotides: TGTGCCAGTAGTATAGGTCCAGGGAACTCTGAAGCTTTCTTT. Protein: CASSIGPGNSEAFF. The V gene is TRBV19, the J gene TRBJ1-1; tentative D call: TRBD1 (5 bases). The V gene's germline CDR1 is LNHDA and CDR2 SQIVND (reference sequence). CDR3 size: 14 residues.

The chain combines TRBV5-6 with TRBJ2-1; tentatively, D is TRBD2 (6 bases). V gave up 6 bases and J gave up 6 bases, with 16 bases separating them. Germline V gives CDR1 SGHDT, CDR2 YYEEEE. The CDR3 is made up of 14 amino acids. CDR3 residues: CASTSGGLSNEQFF. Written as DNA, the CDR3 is TGTGCCAGCACCTCCGGAGGGCTTTCCAATGAGCAGTTCTTC.

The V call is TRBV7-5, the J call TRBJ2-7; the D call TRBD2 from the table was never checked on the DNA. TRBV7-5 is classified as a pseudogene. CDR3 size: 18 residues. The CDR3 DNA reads TGTGCCAGAAGCTGGTCTACTTGGGGACTTTGGGAGCCCTACGAGCAGTACTTC. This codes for CARSWSTWGLWEPYEQYF.

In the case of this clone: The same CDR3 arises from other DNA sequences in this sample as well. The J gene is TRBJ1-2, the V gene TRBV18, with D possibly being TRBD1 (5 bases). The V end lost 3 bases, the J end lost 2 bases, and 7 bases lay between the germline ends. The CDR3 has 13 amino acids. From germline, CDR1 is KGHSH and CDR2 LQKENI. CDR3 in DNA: TGTGCCAGCTCACCCGACAGCAACTATGGCTACACCTTC. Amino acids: CASSPDSNYGYTF.

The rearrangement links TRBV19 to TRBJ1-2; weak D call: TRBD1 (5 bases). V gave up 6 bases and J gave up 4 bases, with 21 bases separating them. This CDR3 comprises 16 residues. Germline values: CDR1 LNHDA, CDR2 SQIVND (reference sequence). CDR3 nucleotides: TGTGCCAGTAGCTTCTTTCGGGACTCCCGGGGCTATGGCTACACCTTC. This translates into CASSFFRDSRGYGYTF.

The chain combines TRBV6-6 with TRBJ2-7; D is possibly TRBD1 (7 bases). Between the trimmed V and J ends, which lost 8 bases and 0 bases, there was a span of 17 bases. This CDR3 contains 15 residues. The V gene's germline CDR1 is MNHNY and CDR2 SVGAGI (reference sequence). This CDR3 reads CASGGTAQLSYEQYF. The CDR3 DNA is TGTGCCAGCGGAGGGACAGCACAGCTCTCCTACGAGCAGTACTTC.

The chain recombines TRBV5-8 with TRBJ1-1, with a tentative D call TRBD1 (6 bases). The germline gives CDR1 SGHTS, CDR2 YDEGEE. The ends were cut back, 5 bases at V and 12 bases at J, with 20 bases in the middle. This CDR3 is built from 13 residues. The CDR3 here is CASRVGIQGLSFF. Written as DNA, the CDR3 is TGTGCCAGCAGGGTGGGAATCCAGGGGCTTTCTTTCTTT.

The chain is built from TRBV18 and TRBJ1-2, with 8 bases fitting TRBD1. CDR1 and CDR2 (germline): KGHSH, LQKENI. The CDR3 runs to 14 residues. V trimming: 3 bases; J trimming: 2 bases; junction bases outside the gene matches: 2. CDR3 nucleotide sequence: TGTGCCAGCTCACCTCGGACAGGGAACTATGGCTACACCTTC. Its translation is CASSPRTGNYGYTF.